The T cell receptor (beta chain) under discussion was sequenced for a study of regulatory T cells in long-lasting Graves disease. Time point defined: newly diagnosed GD, antithyroid drugs for less than 3 months. PBMC-extracted RNA yielded the TCR library. CDR1 and CDR2 from the germline V gene are SGHRS and YFSETQ. The CDR3 contains 16 residues. V was shortened by 0 bases and J by 1 base, with 11 bases between the two germline ends. Sequencing libraries for TCR beta were prepared with iRepertoire HTBI primers and Arm-PCR of CDR3 regions. MiXCR was run by TCRdb on the multiplex PCR reads, yielding one entry per CDR3 protein. The sample carries approximately 230,000 distinct CDR3 sequences, around 17% recorded once. This clonotype showed up many times.

The rearrangement uses TRBV5-1 and TRBJ2-1, with D perhaps matching TRBD1 or TRBD2 (5 bases each). This TCR derives from a female donor with Graves disease. The sequences come from peripheral blood mononuclear cells (PBMCs), collected at new diagnosis, from a patient treated with antithyroid drugs. CDR3 loop: CASSLAGTASYNEQFF. In nucleotides, the CDR3 is TGCGCCAGCAGCTTGGCCGGGACGGCTTCCTACAATGAGCAGTTCTTC.